The 12 T cell receptor beta chains below all came from one sample that was sequenced in a study of post-analysis software for immune sequencing data. Antigens for these TCRs are unknown. Findings and caveats of the study: Comparison of patients with controls showed five TRBV segments more frequent in patients, TRBV5-6, TRBV5-1 and TRBV20-1 among them.

Prepared TCR beta cDNA libraries contained unique molecular identifiers. TCRdb reanalysed the PCR reads using MiXCR and keeps one entry per CDR3 protein. Altogether fewer than 700,000 distinct CDR3 sequences are present, around 40% being singletons, with the ten largest covering 1.7%. Sequencing input: blood. These TCRs come from a girl aged 10 to 17 with multiple sclerosis.

This clonotype was seen a few times. This rearrangement joins TRBV12-3 or TRBV12-4 to TRBJ2-4; D unclear. The J call could be wrong; TRBJ2-7 is a better fit for the DNA end. This CDR3 region has 14 residues. This CDR3 is CASSQTRNRVEQYF. The CDR3 DNA sequence: TGTGCCAGCAGCCAAACTCGGAACCGGGTCGAGCAGTACTTC.

The chain couples TRBV7-9 to TRBJ2-3, with 10 bases aligning to TRBD2. Germline V gene sequence: CDR1 SEHNR, CDR2 FQNEAQ (reference sequence). The CDR3 is 18 residues long. The V segment lost 5 bases and the J segment 2 bases; nucleotides outside the gene matches: 13. The CDR3 loop reads CASSPFRRLAGFTDTQYF. The DNA of the CDR3 is TGTGCCAGCAGCCCCTTCAGACGACTAGCGGGCTTCACAGATACGCAGTATTTT.

This clonotype was counted only a few times. This chain connects TRBV5-1 to TRBJ2-1; D is unclear. CDR1 and CDR2 (germline): SGHRS, YFSETQ. V lost 5 bases and J 15 bases, leaving 6 bases between the germline ends. The CDR3 has 8 residues. The CDR3 sequence is CASRVGFF. CDR3 nucleotides: TGCGCCAGCAGGGTGGGGTTCTTC.

The chain is built from TRBV4-2 and TRBJ1-2; no clear D. Deletions cut 8 bases from V and 4 bases from J, with 14 bases between. CDR1 LGHNA and CDR2 YNFKEQ come from the germline V gene. CDR3 size: 13 residues. The CDR3 region has the DNA TGTGCCAGCGGTTTGGAGGGAAGCTATGGCTACACCTTC. As protein: CASGLEGSYGYTF.

The rearrangement joins TRBV12-3 or TRBV12-4 to TRBJ1-5; 10 bases agree with TRBD1. The trim removed 6 bases at V and 5 bases at J, leaving 7 bases unmatched. The CDR3 contains 15 residues. DNA for the CDR3: TGTGCCAGCAGCTTAAGGGGGACAGGGGATCAGCCCCAGCATTTT. Translating it yields CASSLRGTGDQPQHF.

A few counts support this clonotype. V usage is TRBV6-5 and J usage is TRBJ2-3, with D possibly matching TRBD2 (6 bases). Germline lookup yields CDR1 MNHEY and CDR2 SVGAGI. The V gene lost 0 bases and the J gene lost 4 bases, with 11 bases spanning the gap. The CDR3 has 15 residues. The CDR3 region has the DNA TGTGCCAGCAGTTACTCGATCTGGGAGGCAGATACGCAGTATTTT. Translated: CASSYSIWEADTQYF.

Only a few counts were recorded for this clonotype. The chain has TRBV6-1 and TRBJ2-7, with 8 bases matching TRBD1. CDR1 and CDR2 from the germline V gene are MNHNS and SASEGT. J was trimmed by 5 bases and V by 9 bases; bases with no gene match: 9. The CDR3 runs to 13 residues. The CDR3 DNA reads as TGTGCCAGTTCAGGGGGCAAGGGCGACGAGCAGTACTTC. Its protein product is CASSGGKGDEQYF.

The V gene is TRBV20-1, the J gene TRBJ2-7, with 9 bases lining up with TRBD1. The CDR3 sequence is 14 residues long. Germline lookup yields CDR1 DFQATT and CDR2 SNEGSKA (reference sequence). Trimming cost V 2 bases and J 1 base; bases outside gene matches: 3. DNA for the CDR3: TGCAGTGCTAGAAGGGACAGGGTTTCCTACGAGCAGTACTTC. It codes for CSARRDRVSYEQYF.

The chain is built from TRBV6-6 and TRBJ2-7; 7 nucleotides agree with TRBD2. The end of the DNA is better explained by TRBJ2-4, so the J call may be wrong. This CDR3 has 13 amino acids. The germline CDR1 and CDR2 sequences are MNHNY and SVGAGI (reference sequence). The CDR3 protein is CASSPRLASIQYF. The CDR3, as DNA: TGTGCCAGCAGCCCTCGACTAGCCAGCATTCAGTACTTC.

The CDR3 nucleotides are TGTGCCAGCAGCTTGGGGAATCAGAGACGGGGGGGAGGTAGCGAGACCCAGTACTTC. This codes for CASSLGNQRRGGGSETQYF. This chain connects TRBV7-8 to TRBJ2-5, with 8 bases aligning to TRBD2. The CDR3 consists of 19 residues. V lost 3 bases and J lost 5; bases outside the gene matches: 20. CDR1 is SGHVS, CDR2 FQNEAQ, per germline.

The chain recombines TRBV11-3 with TRBJ1-5; D gene unclear. The V and J ends lost 1 base and 4 bases respectively, with 5 bases between them. This CDR3 spans 13 amino acids. Germline-derived CDR1 and CDR2 are SGHNT and YENEEA. DNA for the CDR3: TGTGCCAGCAGCTTAGGGACTAATCAGCCCCAGCATTTT. Its protein is CASSLGTNQPQHF.

The chain employs TRBV5-1 and TRBJ2-7; 7 bases match TRBD2. Trimming took 0 bases from V and 6 from J; bases not matched to a gene: 9. The CDR3 loop spans 15 amino acids. Germline assignment: CDR1 SGHRS and CDR2 YFSETQ. The CDR3 DNA sequence: TGCGCCAGCAGCTTGGAGGGAGCGGGATGCGTCGAGCAGTACTTC. It yields the protein CASSLEGAGCVEQYF.